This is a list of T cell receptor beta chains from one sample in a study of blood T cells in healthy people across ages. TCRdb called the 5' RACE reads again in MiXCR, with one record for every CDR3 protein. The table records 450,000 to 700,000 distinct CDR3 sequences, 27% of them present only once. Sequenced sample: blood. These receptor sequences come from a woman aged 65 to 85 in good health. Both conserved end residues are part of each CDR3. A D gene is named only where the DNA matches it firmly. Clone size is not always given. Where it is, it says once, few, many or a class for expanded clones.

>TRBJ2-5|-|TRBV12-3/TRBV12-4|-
TGTGCCAGCAGTTCCATCTCGGAGACCCAGTACTTC
CASSSISETQYF
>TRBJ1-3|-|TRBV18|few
TGTGCCAGCTCACCCCGCTCCCGATTGGCCTCCTCTGGAAACACCATATATTTT
CASSPRSRLASSGNTIYF
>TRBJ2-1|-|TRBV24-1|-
TGTGCCACCAGTGATTTCCCCGGGGTAGGCTCCTACAATGAGCAGTTCTTC
CATSDFPGVGSYNEQFF
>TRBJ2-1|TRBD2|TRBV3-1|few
TGTGCCAGCAGCCCAAGACGACTAGCGGCCCCAAGGGGAGAGCAGTTCTTC
CASSPRRLAAPRGEQFF
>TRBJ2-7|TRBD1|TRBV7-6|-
TGTGCCAGCAGCTTAATGGGACAGGGGGCGACCTACGAGCAGTACTTC
CASSLMGQGATYEQYF
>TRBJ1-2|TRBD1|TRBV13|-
TGTGCCACCGAGTATACAGGGGGCGACATCTATGGCTACACCTTC
CATEYTGGDIYGYTF
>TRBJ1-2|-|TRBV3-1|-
TGTGCCAGCAGCCCCGACGGAGGGGGCTATGGCTACACCTTC
CASSPDGGGYGYTF
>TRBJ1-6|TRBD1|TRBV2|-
TGTGCCAGCAGTGATCGGACAGGGCCGGCTAATTCACCCCTCCACTTT
CASSDRTGPANSPLHF
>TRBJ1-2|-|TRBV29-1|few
TGCAGCGTTGACCCGGACGGGTCTAACTATGGCTACACCTTC
CSVDPDGSNYGYTF
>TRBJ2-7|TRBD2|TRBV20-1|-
TGCAGTGCTAGTCTAGCGGGGACCTACGAGCAGTACTTC
CSASLAGTYEQYF
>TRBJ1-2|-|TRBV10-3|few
TGTGCCATCAGTGAGACAGGCTCCTATGGCTACACCTTC
CAISETGSYGYTF